The source of this T cell receptor beta chain is a study of Graves' ophthalmopathy and Graves' hyperthyroidism listed by TCRdb under 2018. Regarding the complete study: Hyperthyroidism was considered stable if no progression to ophthalmopathy occurred within 18 months of follow-up. To tell Graves' ophthalmopathy apart from Graves' hyperthyroidism, and to predict which patients would progress to ophthalmopathy, the study relied on TCR beta repertoire signatures. In total, some 140 blood samples were TCR-sequenced: 43 ophthalmopathy, over 70 hyperthyroidism and some 17 hyperthyroidism-to-ophthalmopathy patients. To explore V-J signatures that separate ophthalmopathy from hyperthyroidism, a discovery set of around 97 patients was enrolled, consisting of 43 with ophthalmopathy and around 57 with stable hyperthyroidism. An independent validation cohort comprised about 20 hyperthyroidism patients and around 16 patients who later progressed from hyperthyroidism to ophthalmopathy. In about 6 hyperthyroidism patients, the T-cell repertoire of thyroid tissue was compared with the T-cell repertoire of blood. Once sampling was done, hyperthyroidism patients were given methimazole at a starting dose of 30 mg daily, while ophthalmopathy patients were given high-dose intravenous methylprednisolone.

For repertoire sequencing, the TCR beta CDR3 regions were amplified from RNA transcripts. The first round was an RT-PCR using HTBI primers with the Qiagen OneStep RT-PCR kit, and this first round was followed by a second-round multiplex PCR, then size selection and purification. Libraries were sequenced paired-end with 100 bp reads on an Illumina HiSeq2000. The original methods were these. Reads were processed with SOAPnuke, discarding reads with adapters, uncalled bases, mean Phred below 15, or no exact constant-primer or identifier match. COPE v1.2.5 was used to merge high-quality paired reads. Unique nucleotide sequences were defined as clonotypes and aligned to IMGT TRB V, D and J references using MiTCR v1.1. Analysis was restricted to V-J combinations with a frequency above 0.0001, which covered about 99% of repertoires. For each V-J combination, a TCR clonal expansion and chaos score was defined as the ratio of F50 clonal expansion to chaos observed in the TCRdist matrix. Welch's t-statistics and random forest were used to reduce the features to 10 to 15 V-J combinations, which were then used as input to a naive Bayes classifier. The Morisita-Horn index was used to measure how similar the thyroid and blood repertoires were. Through fastp at Q25 and MiXCR, TCRdb rebuilt clones from the public reads, retaining in-frame beta chains. Records with the same CDR3 protein are collapsed into one entry carrying the most frequent genes and DNA. The V and J calls and clone size come from TCRdb's table, not from the authors' own analysis. This sample gives about 1.2 million distinct CDR3 sequences in total; approximately 35% of them show up just once. Together, the top ten hold around 10% of the sample.

The paper as a whole reports these results and caveats: Most of the expanded thyroid clonotypes with a frequency above 0.001 were also detected in blood, and it was suggested that the thyroid immune response may be reflected by blood repertoires. No statistical method was used to set the sample size in advance, and the investigators knew which group each participant was assigned to. In validation, the model predicted ophthalmopathy progression with 55% to 71% sensitivity and roughly 72% specificity; roughly eleven predicted patients were CT-confirmed with GO in a median of around 6 months. The 13-signature model separated ophthalmopathy from stable hyperthyroidism with roughly 88% sensitivity and around 84% specificity in cross-validation, and 80%/75% in the test set.

From the cysteine through the phenylalanine, the CDR3 covers 14 amino acids. The only DNA kept is the CDR3, 42 bases in frame from the first base. CDR1 and CDR2 (SGHRS, YFSETQ) derive from the germline V gene. Remarks on this clonotype: No cognate antigen has been identified for it. The junction shows a germline mismatch at one end, possibly a read error.

Patients with hyperthyroidism were aged 18 to 65 years, had been newly diagnosed, and had a disease duration of less than 2 months. Patients with other autoimmune diseases, uncontrolled infections, pregnancy or lactation were excluded. Clinical symptoms, serum thyroxine, TRAb, thyroid ultrasound and orbital computed tomography were used for diagnosis. Total RNA was extracted with Trizol reagent and quality-checked on an Agilent 2100 Bioanalyzer. Recombination linked TRBV5-1 to TRBJ2-5, with the D gene not confidently named. The TCR was taken from an adult man with Graves' hyperthyroidism. The sequenced sample consisted of peripheral blood or thyroid tissue (not recorded which). The DNA sequence is as follows: TGCGCCAGCAGCCAACCCGACGTACAAGAGGCCCAGTACTTC. It specifies CASSQPDVQEAQYF.